These T cell receptor beta chains were read from a single sample in a study of cytotoxic CD8 clonotypes in ibrutinib-treated CLL. Sequenced by immunoSEQ multiplex PCR; TCRdb stores in-frame clones only, minus some. The sample holds 30,000 or so clones, about 78% seen once. This specimen was PBMCs, taken after 36 months of ibrutinib treatment. Every receptor here comes from a human donor with chronic lymphocytic leukemia. Both conserved end residues are trimmed from each CDR3. The D gene is left open where the match is weak.

TRBV2 . ASSDPVSTLH
TRBV7-2 TRBD1 ASSLGTGNTEAF
TRBV11-2 TRBD1 ASSPDRVDMSGGYT
TRBV4-1 . ASSHHSKVTGELF
TRBV7-9 . ASSRGLYSNQPQH
TRBV5-1 TRBD2 ASSLSGGAVDTQY
TRBV4-1 TRBD1 ASSQADRAEGGYGYT
TRBV7-9 . ASSLEEQQPNYGYT
TRBV4-2 . ASSPLVDNPEQF
TRBV7-9 . ASSSTIAGGGLNTEAF
TRBV5-1 . ASGGPESSGNTIY
TRBV6-5 . ASSYSPQTTGELF
TRBV4-1 . ASSQMEWELVAF
TRBV6-1 . ASSRPNTGELF
TRBV7-9 . ASSLTGGDYT
TRBV27 . ASRGGGYSGYT
TRBV7-8 . ASSLGAGYGYT
TRBV7-6 . ASSLAHEGDEQY
TRBV4-1 . ASSQDNTYEQY
TRBV5-1 TRBD1 AHKPGQGGTDTQY
TRBV27 . ASSLSPDYGYT
TRBV11-2 TRBD1 ASSPRDSMGAF
TRBV4-3 TRBD2 ASSQSWGGAYEQF
TRBV5-6 . ASTVQDEQF
TRBV7-9 TRBD2 ASSLRTSGAHNEQF
TRBV7-2 . ASSLGMRGGYGYT
TRBV27 . ASSLSSRDIQY
TRBV29-1 . SSRQAGEQY
TRBV27 . ASSPGAGSGTEQY
TRBV4-2 TRBD1 ASSPGDRGNTEAF
TRBV6-5 . ASSYTGLDEQY
TRBV5-1 . ASSLWSGSTEAF
TRBV13 . ASRIYLNTEAF
TRBV18 TRBD1 ASSQDRGGQPQH
TRBV5-4 TRBD1 ASRMTGGWYGYT
TRBV2 TRBD1 ASSVGPRGRGDYGYT
TRBV14 . ASSQVYEQY
TRBV6-5 . ASSYSTGGTEAF
TRBV30 . AWSKGAPGAF
TRBV6-5 TRBD1 ASHRQGSFTEAF
TRBV15 . ATSRSAPKENTIY
TRBV2 TRBD1 ASSGTGGYSNQPQH
TRBV6-6 TRBD1 ASSYGTASGNTIY
TRBV2 . ASSEEGQETQY
TRBV11-2 TRBD2 ASSLRRGSEQF
TRBV11-2 . ASSLRGFANTGELF
TRBV7-8 . ASSPTGIMSSPLH
TRBV5-8 . ASSLPGHPAYEQY
TRBV7-9 . ASSPENTEAF
TRBV5-6 TRBD2 ASSLGLAGYTDTQY
TRBV7-9 . ASSLRGAMNTEAF
TRBV19 . ASSRQRLNEKLF
TRBV7-9 . ASSLKQGNTIY
TRBV23-1 . ASRLVYGYT